This T cell receptor (beta chain) was found in a study of T cells in Graves' hyperthyroidism and ophthalmopathy. This clonotype was counted many times. With V trimmed by 4 bases and J by 1 base, 13 bases remained unmatched. The CDR3 is 17 residues long. Germline loops: CDR1 SGHDT, CDR2 YYEEEE. Using RNA transcripts as the source, TCR beta CDR3 regions were amplified. The TCR CDR3 was amplified in a first-round RT-PCR using the HTBI primer set. One entry per CDR3 protein, called by TCRdb with MiXCR from the multiplex PCR reads. Of some 180,000 distinct CDR3 sequences in the sample, approximately 15% are singletons; the top ten hold 29%.

The receptor's source is a woman in her 50s with Graves' hyperthyroidism. The rearrangement joins TRBV5-6 to TRBJ1-1; TRBD1 aligns across 7 bases. The sample taken for sequencing was blood. The CDR3 sequence is CASSLGGWTGRNTEAFF. CDR3 DNA: TGTGCCAGCAGCCTCGGAGGGTGGACAGGCCGGAACACTGAAGCTTTCTTT.